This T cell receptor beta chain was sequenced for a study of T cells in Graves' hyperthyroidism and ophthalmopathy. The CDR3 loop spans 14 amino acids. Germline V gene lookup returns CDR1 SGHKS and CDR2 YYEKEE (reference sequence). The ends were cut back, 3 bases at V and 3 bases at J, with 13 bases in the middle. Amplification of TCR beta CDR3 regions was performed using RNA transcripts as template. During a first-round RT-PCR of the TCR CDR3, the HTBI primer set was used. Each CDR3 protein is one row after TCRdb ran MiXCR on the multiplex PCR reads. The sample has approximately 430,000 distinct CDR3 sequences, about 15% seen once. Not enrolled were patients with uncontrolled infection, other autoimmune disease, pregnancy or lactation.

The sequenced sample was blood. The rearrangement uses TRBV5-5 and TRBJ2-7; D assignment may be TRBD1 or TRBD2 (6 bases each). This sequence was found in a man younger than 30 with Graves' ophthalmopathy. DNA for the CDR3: TGTGCCAGCAGCTGGGGGGCCCCCCTCTACGAGCAGTACTTC. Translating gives CASSWGAPLYEQYF.